This T cell receptor (beta chain) is drawn from a study of T cell changes during pregnancy in multiple sclerosis. Assay used: immunoSEQ multiplex PCR; TCRdb lists only in-frame clones, some missing. The sample carries fewer than 60,000 clones, approximately 90% recorded once. The CDR3 loop spans 15 amino acids. V gave up 8 bases and J gave up 3 bases, with 14 bases separating them. Looked up from germline, CDR1 is SEHNR and CDR2 is FQNEAQ (reference sequence). The clonotype comes from a female donor in good health, enrolled as a control in a pregnancy study. The chain recombines TRBV7-9 with TRBJ1-6; no clear D gene. Sequenced here: peripheral blood, sampled after pregnancy. CDR3 in DNA: TGTGCCAGCCACCCTAGAGGGCTCTATAATTCACCCCTCCACTTT. Protein sequence: CASHPRGLYNSPLHF. Full variable domain (missing parts from reference TRBV7-9 and TRBJ1-6): DTGVSQNPRHKITKRGQNVTFRCDPISEHNRLYWYRQTLGQGPEFLTYFQNEAQLEKSRLLSDRFSAERPKGSFSTLEIQRTEQGDSAMYLCASHPRGLYNSPLHFGNGTRLTVT.